This T cell receptor beta chain was documented in a study of somatic mutations in cytotoxic T cells in rheumatoid arthritis (dated by TCRdb to 2017 to 2019). With respect to the entire study: Some T-cell populations stained with V beta antibodies were sorted by flow on a FACSAria II or Sony SH800 to nearly 100% purity, with sorted V beta1+ cells additionally subjected to TCRB sequencing. To characterize clonality, the study used TCRB deep sequencing while asking whether somatic mutations are carried by expanded CD8+ T-cell clones in newly diagnosed, untreated rheumatoid arthritis. TCRB deep sequencing covered some 65 patients with rheumatoid arthritis along with under 25 healthy controls. Patient and control groups had essentially identical median ages.

Note on this clone: The antigen it binds to is not known. No base-level quality is on record; no much larger clone is a single base apart.

The investigation overall reported the following: The largest CD8+ clone made up more than 20% of CD8+ cells in about an eighth of the 65 patients, and blood and synovial fluid shared several identical CD8+ TCRB sequences. It was unknown which antigens the expanded CD8+ clones targeted, and their absence from virus-specific databases did not exclude viral specificity. CD8+ T-cell clonality did not differ significantly between rheumatoid arthritis patients and age-matched healthy controls. The slight TRBV07 underrepresentation in patients was not adjusted for multiple comparisons. In patients, CD8+ clonality rose with age (Spearman r of about 0.51), which was not the case in healthy controls.

TCRB CDR3 sequencing used the immunoSEQ assay on genomic DNA. Per the source publication's procedure: The analyses included only productive TCRB rearrangements. Defining a clone by its unique TCRB CDR3 sequence, the study calculated clonality as a productive clonality index derived from Shannon entropy. To calculate repertoire overlap between two samples, the template counts of each clone were considered relative to each sample's total templates. Flow cytometry-measured V-gene usage correlated with V-gene usage from TCRB sequencing, with a Spearman r of about 0.56. TCRdb took this table from immuneACCESS and kept in-frame rearrangements with V and J called. Such tables lack part of the clones; where checked against another copy, unresolved V genes explain under half of the gap, and the rest is unexplained. The DNA gave D and trimming, while V, J and clone size come from that table. The sample yields about 18,000 clones; under 80% were counted once. The ten largest clones add up to about 5.4% of the sample.

The CDR3 spans 15 residues, from the cysteine through the phenylalanine. Only the CDR3 part of the read is kept: 45 bases, read in frame from the first base. V is cut back by 3 bases and J by 3 bases, with 2 bases in the junction unmatched. The germline V gene provides CDR1 SGHVS and CDR2 FQNEAQ. Buffy coats from 20 blood donors served as healthy controls, a group that was 55% female with a median age of 56 years (range about 21-75). Flow cytometry confirmed the purity of CD4+ and CD8+ cells that had been isolated by positive magnetic bead selection on an AutoMACS. Ficoll-Paque PLUS density gradient separation was used to isolate peripheral blood mononuclear cells. DNA from CD4-enriched, CD8-enriched or PBMC samples was extracted using Nucleospin Tissue or Tissue XS kits and then quantified on a Qubit 2.0 fluorometer.

Material for sequencing was CD8+ T cells sorted from blood. This clonotype was obtained from a man between 60 and 70 years old in good health. The chain joins TRBV7-8 to TRBJ2-3, and TRBD2 aligns with 11 junction nucleotides. In nucleotides, the sequence is TGTGCCAGCAGCTTGACTAGCGGGACTACAGATACGCAGTATTTT. Its coded protein is CASSLTSGTTDTQYF.